These T cell receptor beta chains were read from a single sample in a study of cytomegalovirus exposure and HLA in healthy donors. Produced via immunoSEQ multiplex PCR; TCRdb's table is partial and in-frame only. The sample contains about 87,000 clones, around 8% of which appear only once. Sequencing was done on a sample of PBMCs. All receptors derive from a man aged 45-60 years in good health and CMV-seronegative. CDR3s include the opening cysteine and the closing phenylalanine or tryptophan. D genes are given only for firm matches. The listing skips clone size in some rows; elsewhere it reads once, few, many or a size class.

abundance,v_gene,j_gene,d_gene,CDR3nt,CDR3aa
few,TRBV29-1,TRBJ1-4,TRBD1,TGCAGCGTTGGGGGGACAGCCGAAAAACTGTTTTTT,CSVGGTAEKLFF
-,TRBV7-2,TRBJ2-3,TRBD2,TGTGCCAGCAGCTTAGCGGTAGCGGGGACAGATACGCAGTATTTT,CASSLAVAGTDTQYF
few,TRBV6-1,TRBJ2-6,-,TGTGCCAGCAGCGAAACTGCTGGGGCCAACGTCCTGACTTTC,CASSETAGANVLTF
few,TRBV29-1,TRBJ1-1,-,TGCAGCGTTGAAAAGGGGAGGGACACTGAAGCTTTCTTT,CSVEKGRDTEAFF
-,TRBV28,TRBJ1-2,-,TGTGCCAGCAGTTCTACAGGGCCTAACTATGGCTACACCTTC,CASSSTGPNYGYTF
few,TRBV28,TRBJ1-5,-,TGTGCCAGCAGGGGGCCAGAAGGAAATCAGCCCCAGCATTTT,CASRGPEGNQPQHF
few,TRBV27,TRBJ2-5,TRBD2,TGTGCCAGCAGTCCGACTAGCGACCAAGAGACCCAGTACTTC,CASSPTSDQETQYF
-,TRBV10-3,TRBJ2-7,TRBD2,TGTGCCATCAGTGAGTCGAGCGGGGCTTCCTACGAGCAGTACTTC,CAISESSGASYEQYF
-,TRBV6-5,TRBJ2-7,TRBD2,TGTGCCAGCGGTGGGGGGGGATCCTACGAGCAGTACTTC,CASGGGGSYEQYF
-,TRBV7-6,TRBJ1-5,-,TGTGCCAGCAGCTTAGGGGGTGGACAGCACGATAGCAATCAGCCCCAGCATTTT,CASSLGGGQHDSNQPQHF
few,TRBV5-4,TRBJ1-4,-,TGTGCCAGCAGCTTGGGACAGCCAACTAATGAAAAACTGTTTTTT,CASSLGQPTNEKLFF
-,TRBV7-3,TRBJ2-1,TRBD2,TGTGCCAGCAGGACCGGGACTAGCGAGGATGAGCAGTTCTTC,CASRTGTSEDEQFF
-,TRBV6-1,TRBJ2-5,TRBD1,TGTGCCAGCAGTGCTCGACGGGACAGCCGAGAGACCCAGTACTTC,CASSARRDSRETQYF
-,TRBV28,TRBJ2-3,-,TGTGCCAGCAGTTTGCTCGGGGATACGCAGTATTTT,CASSLLGDTQYF
-,TRBV18,TRBJ2-2,TRBD1,TGTGCCAGCTCACCGACAGGGTGGAACACCGGGGAGCTGTTTTTT,CASSPTGWNTGELFF
-,TRBV10-1,TRBJ2-3,TRBD1,TGCGCCAGCAGTGAGGATTTGGCAGGGGGCTTGAATTTT,CASSEDLAGGLNF
-,TRBV27,TRBJ1-4,-,TGTGCCAGCAGTTCACAGGGTGGGGAAAAACTGTTTTTT,CASSSQGGEKLFF
-,TRBV6-5,TRBJ1-1,-,TGTGCCAGCAGTTACGGCCAGGGGAACACTGAAGCTTTCTTT,CASSYGQGNTEAFF
few,TRBV6-1,TRBJ2-2,-,TGTGCCAGCAGGGCATCGAACACCGGGGAGCTGTTTTTT,CASRASNTGELFF
-,TRBV7-2,TRBJ2-2,TRBD2,TGTGCCAGCAGCCCCCGACTAGCTAAGACCGGGGAGCTGTTTTTT,CASSPRLAKTGELFF
-,TRBV27,TRBJ2-1,-,TGTGCCAGCAGTATCATCGGGTTTGGCAGGGTAGATGAGCAGTTCTTC,CASSIIGFGRVDEQFF
few,TRBV7-6,TRBJ2-7,TRBD1,TGTGCCAGCAGCTCCACCCTTCGGGACAGGGGCCACGAGCAGTACTTC,CASSSTLRDRGHEQYF
-,TRBV5-6,TRBJ1-4,TRBD1,TGTGCCAGCAGCCAGGGACAGATTAATGAAAAACTGTTTTTT,CASSQGQINEKLFF
few,TRBV7-3,TRBJ2-5,TRBD1,TGTGCCAGCAGCCCGGGACAGGCGGAGACCCAGTACTTC,CASSPGQAETQYF
-,TRBV2,TRBJ1-1,-,TGTGCCAGCAGTGGCGAAGAGAACACTGAAGCTTTCTTT,CASSGEENTEAFF
-,TRBV9,TRBJ2-3,-,TGTGCCAGCAGCGCGGGGGCGGGGGCGAGCACAGATACGCAGTATTTT,CASSAGAGASTDTQYF
-,TRBV28,TRBJ2-7,-,TGTGCCAGCAGTTTACTTTCCTACGAGCAGTACTTC,CASSLLSYEQYF
many,TRBV7-3,TRBJ2-1,TRBD2,TGTGCCAGCAGCTTGGGACTAGCGCGGAATGAGCAGTTCTTC,CASSLGLARNEQFF
-,TRBV9,TRBJ2-1,TRBD1,TGTGCCAGCAACAGACAGGGAAGCTCCTACAATGAGCAGTTCTTC,CASNRQGSSYNEQFF
few,TRBV11-2,TRBJ1-1,TRBD1,TGTGCCAGCAGCTTACGACAGGGCCTAGAAGCTTTCTTT,CASSLRQGLEAFF
-,TRBV28,TRBJ2-5,-,TGTGCCGCCCGTCAACGGGAGACCCAGTACTTC,CAARQRETQYF
medium-sized,TRBV6-4,TRBJ2-1,-,TGTGCCAGCAGTCGGGACTCCCTAACCTACAATGAGCAGTTCTTC,CASSRDSLTYNEQFF
-,TRBV6-6,TRBJ2-2,TRBD1,TGTGCCAGCAGTGACAGGGGGCCACCCGGGGAGCTGTTTTTT,CASSDRGPPGELFF
few,TRBV7-9,TRBJ1-5,TRBD1,TGTGCCAGCAGCTACTGGGGCAGGGGGAGTCTGGTCCATCAGCCCCAGCATTTT,CASSYWGRGSLVHQPQHF
few,TRBV7-8,TRBJ1-1,-,TGTGCCAGCAGCCGCCGAGAAGGGGACACTGAAGCTTTCTTT,CASSRREGDTEAFF
-,TRBV6-6,TRBJ2-1,TRBD1,TGTGCCAGCAGTCCCCTCGGGGCAGGGGGATTCGATGAGCAGTTCTTC,CASSPLGAGGFDEQFF